This T cell receptor beta chain is drawn from a study of blood T cell repertoires in COVID-19. Libraries were prepared by immunoSEQ multiplex PCR; TCRdb keeps only in-frame clonotypes and omits some of them. The sample contains 200,000 or so clones, roughly 90% of which appear only once. The CDR3 covers 16 residues. Per germline, CDR1 SNHLY and CDR2 FYNNEI. Trimming cost V 4 bases and J 3 bases; bases outside gene matches: 6. V usage is TRBV2 and J usage is TRBJ2-2; 9 bases map to TRBD2. This clonotype originated in a man aged 60 to 69 with COVID-19, enrolled during active disease. Sequencing was carried out using peripheral blood. The CDR3: CASSGAGGPDTGELFF. The CDR3 DNA follows: TGTGCCAGCAGTGGGGCGGGAGGGCCTGACACCGGGGAGCTGTTTTTT.